This passage covers 18 T cell receptor beta chains from one sample sequenced in a study of cytomegalovirus exposure and HLA in healthy donors. This PCR relied on a set of 60 Vbeta primers and 13 Jbeta primers. The repertoire was sequenced with immunoSEQ multiplex PCR; TCRdb's copy has only in-frame clones and lacks some. Of under 150,000 clones listed, over 70% are singletons. The sample taken for sequencing was PBMCs. These receptors were collected from a male donor in good health and CMV-seronegative.

This clone was detected a few times. The chain links TRBV10-3 to TRBJ2-6; D call uncertain. V lost 2 bases, J lost 0 bases, and 8 bases lay in between. CDR3 length equals 16 residues. Looked up from germline, CDR1 is ENHRY and CDR2 is SYGVKD. CDR3 nucleotide sequence: TGTGCCATCAGTGAGACACCTAGCTCTGGGGCCAACGTCCTGACTTTC. This sequence encodes CAISETPSSGANVLTF.

In this sample, this clone turned up a few times. The chain recombines TRBV27 with TRBJ2-7, with a possible D match to TRBD1 (6 bases). Trimming removed 3 bases at V and 5 bases at J, with 14 bases between. The germline V gene encodes CDR1 MNHEY and CDR2 SMNVEV (reference sequence). The CDR3 is 14 amino acids. This CDR3 reads CASSFSRGSHEQYF. DNA of the CDR3: TGTGCCAGCAGTTTTAGTAGGGGGAGCCACGAGCAGTACTTC.

V usage is TRBV5-6 and J usage is TRBJ1-1; D is possibly TRBD1 (6 bases). Germline loops: CDR1 SGHDT, CDR2 YYEEEE. The CDR3 totals 17 residues. V lost 3 bases to trimming and J lost 7 bases, with 25 bases between them. The CDR3 spells CASSSRSGAKRTIEAFF. The CDR3, as DNA: TGTGCCAGCAGCTCCCGCTCAGGGGCCAAACGAACAATTGAAGCTTTCTTT.

A few counts support this clone. The genes are TRBV5-6 and TRBJ2-7; 9 bases match TRBD1. Looked up from germline, CDR1 is SGHDT and CDR2 is YYEEEE. This CDR3 has 14 residues. Germline trimming cut 2 bases from V and 2 bases from J; bases unmatched to any gene: 2. CDR3 sequence reads: CASSFGTGTYEQYF. CDR3 coding DNA: TGTGCCAGCAGCTTCGGGACAGGGACCTACGAGCAGTACTTC.

This chain connects TRBV5-1 to TRBJ2-1; 9 bases line up with TRBD1. The CDR3 totals 16 residues. V was clipped by 0 bases and J by 3 bases; unmatched bases: 4. CDR1 is SGHRS and CDR2 is YFSETQ in the germline V gene. CDR3 sequence: CASSLAQGQGYNEQFF. CDR3 bases: TGCGCCAGCAGCTTGGCCCAGGGACAGGGCTACAATGAGCAGTTCTTC. The variable domain in full, completed from reference TRBV5-1 and TRBJ2-1, reads KAGVTQTPRYLIKTRGQQVTLSCSPISGHRSVSWYQQTPGQGLQFLFEYFSETQRNKGNFPGRFSGRQFSNSRSEMNVSTLELGDSALYLCASSLAQGQGYNEQFFGPGTRLTVL.

The rearrangement uses TRBV5-1 and TRBJ1-2; unclear D gene. The CDR3 consists of 16 residues. Germline V gene sequence: CDR1 SGHRS, CDR2 YFSETQ. The V gene lost 1 base and the J gene lost 9 bases, with 22 bases spanning the gap. CDR3 nucleotides: TGCGCCAGCAGCTTGCAATTTAGCGCGGCGGGTGTGAGCTACACCTTC. Translated, it gives CASSLQFSAAGVSYTF. The entire variable domain, with the rest obtained from reference TRBV5-1 and TRBJ1-2, is as follows: KAGVTQTPRYLIKTRGQQVTLSCSPISGHRSVSWYQQTPGQGLQFLFEYFSETQRNKGNFPGRFSGRQFSNSRSEMNVSTLELGDSALYLCASSLQFSAAGVSYTFGSGTRLTVV.

The V gene is TRBV19, the J gene TRBJ1-2, with 7 bases aligning to TRBD1. Germline V gives CDR1 LNHDA, CDR2 SQIVND (reference sequence). There are 13 residues in the CDR3. The trim removed 1 base at V and 7 bases at J, leaving 3 bases unmatched. The CDR3 DNA follows: TGTGCCAGTAGTATAGGAACAGGGGCTGGCTACACCTTC. Translated, it gives CASSIGTGAGYTF.

V gene TRBV7-6 combines with J gene TRBJ2-5, with D maybe TRBD1 (5 bases). The CDR3 runs to 15 residues. Germline lookup yields CDR1 SGHVS and CDR2 FNYEAQ. V dropped 1 base and J dropped 5 bases, with 14 bases sitting between them. The CDR3 bases are TGTGCCAGCAGCTTAGGCACCCCATGGGGCGAGACCCAGTACTTC. Amino acid sequence: CASSLGTPWGETQYF.

The chain employs TRBV6-1 and TRBJ1-1; 11 bases are shared with TRBD1. The germline V gene encodes CDR1 MNHNS and CDR2 SASEGT. Germline trimming cut 8 bases from V and 6 bases from J; bases unmatched to any gene: 8. The CDR3 runs to 14 residues. The DNA of the CDR3 is TGTGCCAGCGGAAGGACAGGGGGCCAATCTGAAGCTTTCTTT. This gives the protein CASGRTGGQSEAFF.

This clone has just one count. The chain links TRBV5-1 to TRBJ2-2; possibly TRBD2 for D (6 bases). Germline V gives CDR1 SGHRS, CDR2 YFSETQ. The CDR3 spans 14 residues. V lost 5 bases and J 3 bases, leaving 11 bases between the germline ends. The CDR3 loop reads CASRVSGDTGELFF. DNA of the CDR3: TGCGCCAGCAGAGTTTCGGGGGACACCGGGGAGCTGTTTTTT.

This chain uses TRBV6-5 with TRBJ2-7; TRBD1 agrees at 8 bases. The CDR3 has 14 amino acids. Germline loops: CDR1 MNHEY, CDR2 SVGAGI. With V trimmed by 6 bases and J by 0 bases, 4 bases remained unmatched. The CDR3 nucleotides are TGTGCCAGCAGGGGACAGGTTAGCTCCTACGAGCAGTACTTC. Translating it yields CASRGQVSSYEQYF.

This clone was seen more than once but under ten times. The chain joins TRBV5-4 to TRBJ1-1, with D perhaps matching TRBD1 (6 bases). Trimming removed 0 bases from V and 1 base from J, with 7 bases in between. CDR3 length equals 14 residues. Germline V gene lookup returns CDR1 SGHNT and CDR2 YYREEE (reference sequence). This CDR3 reads CASSLAGANTEAFF. The CDR3 nucleotides read TGTGCCAGCAGCTTGGCAGGGGCGAACACTGAAGCTTTCTTT.

The genes are TRBV6-5 and TRBJ2-7; 8 bases fit TRBD2. Trimming cost V 4 bases and J 11 bases; bases outside gene matches: 13. Germline lookup yields CDR1 MNHEY and CDR2 SVGAGI. The CDR3 is 14 residues long. The CDR3 region has the DNA TGTGCCAGCAGTTTAGCGGGGCAGCCTACGAGGGAGTACTTC. Its protein product is CASSLAGQPTREYF.

The rearrangement joins TRBV7-2 to TRBJ1-1, with 8 bases identical to TRBD1. There are 13 residues in the CDR3. CDR1 and CDR2 from the germline V gene are SGHTA and FQGNSA. With V trimmed by 7 bases and J by 5 bases, 6 bases remained unmatched. The CDR3 spells CASMTGVRTEAFF. The CDR3 DNA sequence: TGTGCCAGCATGACAGGGGTGAGGACTGAAGCTTTCTTT.

The V and J genes are TRBV5-1 and TRBJ2-2, with 8 bases matching TRBD1. V lost 4 bases to trimming and J lost 4 bases; unmatched junction nucleotides: 6. Germline V gene sequence: CDR1 SGHRS, CDR2 YFSETQ. The length of the CDR3 is 15 residues. For the CDR3, the DNA is TGCGCCAGCAGCCCCCGGACAGGGAGCACCGGGGAGCTGTTTTTT. Its protein product is CASSPRTGSTGELFF.

J is TRBJ1-2 and V is TRBV9; D remains unclear. The CDR3 sequence is 14 residues long. The V and J ends lost 0 bases and 5 bases respectively, with 11 bases between them. CDR1 is SGDLS and CDR2 is YYNGEE in the germline V gene. Here the CDR3 DNA reads TGTGCCAGCAGCGTAGTTCCCCAGACATATGGCTACACCTTC. Protein sequence: CASSVVPQTYGYTF. The complete variable domain, with remaining parts taken from reference TRBV9 and TRBJ1-2, reads DSGVTQTPKHLITATGQRVTLRCSPRSGDLSVYWYQQSLDQGLQFLIQYYNGEERAKGNILERFSAQQFPDLHSELNLSSLELGDSALYFCASSVVPQTYGYTFGSGTRLTVV.

The chain employs TRBV6-6 and TRBJ2-5, with a weak D call TRBD2 (6 bases). The DNA end is more similar to TRBJ2-7, so the J call may be wrong. This CDR3 comprises 13 residues. Germline V gives CDR1 MNHNY, CDR2 SVGAGI (reference sequence). CDR3 residues: CASRSTSSYEQYF. The DNA for the CDR3 is TGTGCCAGCAGGTCGACTAGCTCCTACGAGCAGTACTTC.

The CDR3 bases are TGTGCCAGCAGCGCACAGATTTATGGCTACACCTTC. Amino acids: CASSAQIYGYTF. V is TRBV7-2 and J is TRBJ1-2; no firm D call. CDR1 SGHTA and CDR2 FQGNSA come from the germline V gene. Trimming cost V 5 bases and J 5 bases, with 9 bases left between them. The CDR3 loop spans 12 amino acids.